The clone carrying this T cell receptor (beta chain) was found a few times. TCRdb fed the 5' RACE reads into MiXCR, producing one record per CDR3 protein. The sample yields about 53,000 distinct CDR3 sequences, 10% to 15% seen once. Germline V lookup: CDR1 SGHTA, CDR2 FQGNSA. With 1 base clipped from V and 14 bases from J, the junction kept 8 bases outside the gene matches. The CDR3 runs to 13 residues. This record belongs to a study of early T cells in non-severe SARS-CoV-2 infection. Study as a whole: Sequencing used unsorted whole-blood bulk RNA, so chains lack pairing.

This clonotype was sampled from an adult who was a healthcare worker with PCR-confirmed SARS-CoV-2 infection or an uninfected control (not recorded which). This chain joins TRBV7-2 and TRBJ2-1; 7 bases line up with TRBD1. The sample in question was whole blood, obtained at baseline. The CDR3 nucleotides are TGTGCCAGCAGCTTAGTCAGGACAGGAATCGAGTTCTTC. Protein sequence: CASSLVRTGIEFF.